Listed below are T cell receptor beta chains from one sample, sequenced in a study of shared clonotypes between healthy human individuals. Generated by immunoSEQ multiplex PCR, the TCRdb table keeps only in-frame clones and is missing some. The sample includes 2 million to 2.5 million clones, under 95% of them seen just once. Sequencing input: naive CD8+ T cells from PBMCs. The receptors originated from a man between 18 and 29 years old in good health. Some clones in this sample may be carry-over from other donors' samples. The CDR3 runs from the conserved cysteine through the conserved F or W. The D gene is left open where the match is weak. Clone size is given for some rows only: seen once, a few or many times, or a class if the clone is expanded.

TRBJ2-1 - TRBV7-9 15 TRBD2 CASSETSGRYNEQFF TGTGCCAGCAGCGAAACTAGCGGGAGATACAATGAGCAGTTCTTC
TRBJ2-5 - TRBV28 15 TRBD1 CASSPGDRVGETQYF TGTGCCAGCAGTCCCGGGGACAGGGTGGGGGAGACCCAGTACTTC
TRBJ1-1 few TRBV28 13 - CASSLAGYTEAFF TGTGCCAGCAGTCTTGCAGGGTACACTGAAGCTTTCTTT
TRBJ2-1 - TRBV5-5 12 - CASSQRWSEQFF TGTGCCAGCAGCCAACGATGGAGTGAGCAGTTCTTC
TRBJ2-7 - TRBV30 15 TRBD2 CAWSVGLVFIYEQYF TGTGCCTGGAGTGTTGGACTAGTTTTCATCTACGAGCAGTACTTC
TRBJ2-2 - TRBV2 18 - CASSEAEGGQGGTGELFF TGTGCCAGCAGTGAAGCCGAAGGGGGGCAGGGCGGTACCGGGGAGCTGTTTTTT
TRBJ1-5 - TRBV28 15 - CASSLPGGINQPQHF TGTGCCAGCAGTTTGCCCGGCGGGATCAATCAGCCCCAGCATTTT
TRBJ2-7 - TRBV30 13 - CAGNRDSAYEQYF TGTGCCGGGAACCGGGACTCAGCCTACGAGCAGTACTTC
TRBJ2-5 once TRBV27 12 TRBD2 CASLGLAGTQYF TGTGCCAGCCTAGGACTAGCGGGGACCCAGTACTTC
TRBJ2-2 - TRBV27 13 - CASSSSGRGELFF TGTGCCAGCAGTTCGTCAGGGCGCGGGGAGCTGTTTTTT
TRBJ2-7 - TRBV5-1 15 - CASSLEGAPTYEQYF TGCGCCAGCAGCTTGGAGGGCGCCCCGACCTACGAGCAGTACTTC
TRBJ2-1 - TRBV9 15 TRBD2 CASSVGAGGPNEQFF TGTGCCAGCAGCGTAGGTGCGGGAGGGCCCAATGAGCAGTTCTTC
TRBJ2-5 - TRBV27 13 - CASSTFGPETQYF TGTGCCAGCAGTACCTTTGGGCCGGAGACCCAGTACTTC
TRBJ2-5 - TRBV27 19 TRBD2 CASSPTPGGREGVLETQYF TGTGCCAGCAGTCCCACCCCCGGGGGGAGGGAGGGAGTGTTAGAGACCCAGTACTTC
TRBJ2-1 - TRBV7-9 17 TRBD2 CASSPRSSGFSYNEQFF TGTGCCAGCAGCCCCAGGTCTAGCGGGTTCTCCTACAATGAGCAGTTCTTC
TRBJ1-1 once TRBV7-9 12 - CASSPPRTEAFF TGTGCCAGCAGCCCCCCCCGCACTGAAGCTTTCTTT
TRBJ1-2 - TRBV10-3 11 - CAISLRDGYTF TGTGCCATCAGTTTAAGAGATGGCTACACCTTC
TRBJ2-5 - TRBV6-6 16 TRBD1 CASSPRGQGTQETQYF TGTGCCAGCAGCCCACGAGGACAGGGGACCCAAGAGACCCAGTACTTC
TRBJ2-2 - TRBV19 14 - CASSPWRDTGELFF TGTGCCAGTAGTCCGTGGAGAGACACCGGGGAGCTGTTTTTT
TRBJ2-2 - TRBV28 15 - CASSPNRPGTGELFF TGTGCCAGCAGTCCCAACAGGCCTGGAACCGGGGAGCTGTTTTTT
TRBJ2-5 - TRBV27 15 - CASSLMGKAGETQYF TGTGCCAGCAGTTTAATGGGGAAAGCTGGGGAGACCCAGTACTTC